This T cell receptor (beta chain) originates from a study of T cells in Graves' hyperthyroidism and ophthalmopathy. The study enrolled patients aged 18 to 65 with newly diagnosed hyperthyroidism of under 2 months' duration. Per the germline V gene, CDR1 is GTSNPN and CDR2 is SVGIG (reference sequence). The length of the CDR3 is 13 residues. Trimming took 3 bases from V and 6 from J; bases not matched to a gene: 7. This clonotype was observed a few times. RNA transcripts provided the source from which TCR beta CDR3 regions were amplified. First-round RT-PCR with HTBI primers amplified the TCR CDR3 region. TCRdb reprocessed the multiplex PCR reads via MiXCR and lists one record per CDR3 protein. The data hold about 610,000 distinct CDR3 sequences, with 40% to 55% observed a single time.

V gene TRBV30 combines with J gene TRBJ1-2; 7 bases match TRBD1. The clonotype was recovered from a woman aged 18 to 35 with Graves' hyperthyroidism. The specimen was peripheral blood or thyroid tissue (not recorded which). In DNA, the CDR3 is TGTGCCTGGAGGAGGACAGGAGATAATGGCTACACCTTC. Its protein product is CAWRRTGDNGYTF.